This entry lists 31 T cell receptor beta chains sequenced from one sample in a study of control samples from healthy donors and cancer patients. TCRdb's copy holds only in-frame clones and misses some; the assay was immunoSEQ multiplex PCR. The sample has roughly 170,000 clones; about nine tenths are singletons. The sample comprised blood. The receptors shown here come from a woman in her thirties or forties in good health.

The genes are TRBV7-2 and TRBJ1-1, with D unresolved. The V and J ends lost 4 bases and 1 base respectively, with 7 bases between them. This CDR3 is built from 13 residues. The germline V gene has CDR1 SGHTA and CDR2 FQGNSA. The DNA of the CDR3 is TGTGCCAGCAGCTCCCAGAGGAACACTGAAGCTTTCTTT. Amino acids: CASSSQRNTEAFF. The full variable domain, in which reference TRBV7-2 and TRBJ1-1 provide the parts outside the CDR3, is GAGVSQSPSNKVTEKGKDVELRCDPISGHTALYWYRQSLGQGLEFLIYFQGNSAPDKSGLPSDRFSAERTGGSVSTLTIQRTQQEDSAVYLCASSSQRNTEAFFGQGTRLTVV.

The chain joins TRBV7-2 to TRBJ1-5; 8 bases map to TRBD1. Germline V gene data show CDR1 as SGHTA and CDR2 as FQGNSA. This CDR3 comprises 14 residues. The trim removed 3 bases at V and 7 bases at J, leaving 5 bases unmatched. CDR3 sequence reads: CASSFQGANQPQHF. CDR3 in DNA: TGTGCCAGCAGCTTTCAGGGGGCTAACCAGCCCCAGCATTTT.

The CDR3 sequence: CASSLGTRGQDPLDTQYF. The CDR3 region has the DNA TGCGCCAGCAGCTTGGGAACCAGGGGACAGGACCCCCTAGATACGCAGTATTTT. J is TRBJ2-3 and V is TRBV5-1, with 8 bases lining up with TRBD1. CDR3 length: 18 amino acids. With V trimmed by 0 bases and J by 5 bases, 14 bases remained unmatched. Germline CDR1 and CDR2: SGHRS and YFSETQ.

The genes are TRBV27 and TRBJ2-4, with D possibly being TRBD1 or TRBD2 (5 bases each). Looked up from germline, CDR1 is MNHEY and CDR2 is SMNVEV (reference sequence). The CDR3 has 14 residues. V lost 6 bases, J lost 9 bases, and 18 bases lay in between. The CDR3: CASSPSGPRGIQYF. CDR3 in DNA: TGTGCCAGCAGCCCCTCGGGGCCCCGGGGCATTCAGTACTTC.

Only one count was recorded for this clone. The rearrangement uses TRBV4-1 and TRBJ2-3; weak D call: TRBD2 (6 bases). CDR1 and CDR2 (germline): MGHRA, YSYEKL. The germline V and J ends were trimmed by 4 bases and 1 base, with 9 bases remaining between them. The CDR3 is 14 amino acids. In nucleotides, the CDR3 is TGCGCCAGCAGCCGGGACTGGGGCACAGATACGCAGTATTTT. Protein: CASSRDWGTDTQYF.

The CDR3 spells CASSKGGASVSPPQETQYF. The DNA of the CDR3 is TGTGCCAGCAGCAAAGGCGGCGCGTCCGTTTCCCCCCCGCAAGAGACCCAGTACTTC. The genes are TRBV21-1 and TRBJ2-5; TRBD2, the table's D call, lacks a check against the DNA. TRBV21-1 is a listed pseudogene. The CDR3 has 19 amino acids.

The sample holds a few counts of this clone. The V call is TRBV2, the J call TRBJ2-7; weak D call: TRBD1 (6 bases). Germline CDR1 and CDR2: SNHLY and FYNNEI. The length of the CDR3 is 12 residues. The ends were cut back, 6 bases at V and 5 bases at J, with 11 bases in the middle. The CDR3 DNA is TGTGCCAGCAGCAGGACAGCCGACGAGCAGTACTTC. Translation gives CASSRTADEQYF.

The chain is built from TRBV9 and TRBJ2-3; the match to TRBD2 covers 7 bases. Germline-derived CDR1 and CDR2 are SGDLS and YYNGEE. The CDR3 consists of 16 residues. V lost 3 bases, J lost 6 bases, and 13 bases stayed unmatched. This CDR3 is CASSAPGAGVPDTQYF. The CDR3 region has the DNA TGTGCCAGCAGCGCACCCGGGGCGGGGGTCCCGGATACGCAGTATTTT.

The chain has TRBV5-1 and TRBJ1-1, with D perhaps TRBD1 (5 bases). The CDR3 totals 15 residues. Germline CDR1 and CDR2: SGHRS and YFSETQ. V was shortened by 6 bases and J by 5 bases, with 20 bases between the two germline ends. The CDR3 loop is CASTVRADDLTEAFF. CDR3 in DNA: TGCGCCAGCACGGTCAGGGCGGATGATCTTACTGAAGCTTTCTTT.

This clone appeared a single time. The V and J genes are TRBV7-8 and TRBJ1-1; a weak D match, TRBD1 (5 bases). The V end was cut by 5 bases, the J end by 8 bases, with 18 bases between. CDR3 length: 14 residues. Germline lookup yields CDR1 SGHVS and CDR2 FQNEAQ. The CDR3 nucleotides read TGTGCCAGCAGCCATCCTTTCGGGGCAGCCGAAGCTTTCTTT. It codes for CASSHPFGAAEAFF.

In its sample, this clone was seen a few times. This sequence joins TRBV18 and TRBJ1-6; maybe TRBD1 (5 bases). This CDR3 has 14 amino acids. The germline CDR1 and CDR2 sequences are KGHSH and LQKENI. Trimming stripped 3 bases from V and 8 bases from J, with 11 bases between. CDR3 sequence: CASSPTGVDSPLHF. The CDR3 DNA reads as TGTGCCAGCTCACCCACGGGGGTGGATTCACCCCTCCACTTT.

This sequence joins TRBV4-1 and TRBJ1-2; a possible D gene is TRBD1 (6 bases). Trimming pared 7 bases from V and 3 bases from J, leaving 9 bases between. Germline V CDR1 and CDR2: MGHRA, YSYEKL. The CDR3 loop spans 12 amino acids. The CDR3 nucleotides are TGCGCCAGCACTGGGGGCTACTATGGCTACACCTTC. It codes for CASTGGYYGYTF.

The chain links TRBV3-1 (or the pseudogene TRBV3-2) to TRBJ2-7; possibly TRBD2 for D (6 bases). Germline assignment: CDR1 LGHDT and CDR2 YNNKEL (reference sequence). CDR3 length: 15 residues. Trimming took 4 bases from V and 2 from J, leaving 15 bases between them. CDR3 DNA: TGTGCCAGCAGCCGAAGGGACGGAGGGGCCTACGAGCAGTACTTC. Its translation: CASSRRDGGAYEQYF.

J is TRBJ1-2 and V is TRBV11-2; D uncertain. This CDR3 contains 13 residues. From germline, CDR1 is SGHAT and CDR2 FQNNGV. Trimming cost V 7 bases and J 5 bases, with 14 bases left between them. DNA for the CDR3: TGTGCCAGCACCCCGGGCGACTTTTATGGCTACACCTTC. It encodes CASTPGDFYGYTF.

The CDR3: CASSLMEIYGYTF. CDR3 bases: TGTGCCAGCAGCTTAATGGAAATCTATGGCTACACCTTC. The V call is TRBV7-9, the J call TRBJ1-2, with D hard to call. V was pared by 2 bases and J by 4 bases, with 8 bases between. Germline V CDR1 and CDR2: SEHNR, FQNEAQ (reference sequence). This CDR3 comprises 13 residues.

The sample holds a few counts of this clone. The J gene is TRBJ1-2, the V gene TRBV6-1, with D unclear. From germline, CDR1 is MNHNS and CDR2 SASEGT. Trimming shortened V by 2 bases and J by 0 bases, and 7 bases separated the two germline ends. The CDR3 runs 14 residues. CDR3 sequence reads: CASSEHGTNYGYTF. As DNA, the CDR3 is TGTGCCAGCAGTGAACATGGGACTAACTATGGCTACACCTTC.

The chain carries TRBV10-1 and TRBJ1-1; 8 bases fit TRBD1. Germline V CDR1 and CDR2: WNHNN, SYGVQD (reference sequence). The CDR3 sequence is 12 residues long. After removal of 6 bases from V and 11 bases from J, the junction contained 8 bases not matched to a gene. The CDR3 nucleotides read TGCGCCAGCAGACCCGACAGGGGAGGTGCTTTCTTT. Its translation is CASRPDRGGAFF.

The rearrangement uses TRBV2 and TRBJ2-7; 9 bases fit TRBD1. V trimming: 6 bases; J trimming: 6 bases; junction bases outside the gene matches: 6. Germline CDR1 is SNHLY and CDR2 is FYNNEI. CDR3 length equals 13 residues. The CDR3 reads CASRRDREGEQYF. The CDR3 DNA reads as TGTGCCAGCAGGAGGGACAGGGAGGGCGAGCAGTACTTC.

The chain joins TRBV3-1 (or the pseudogene TRBV3-2) to TRBJ2-7; 8 nucleotides match TRBD2. J lost 1 base, V lost 1 base, and 3 bases had no gene match. The CDR3 loop spans 15 amino acids. In germline, CDR1 is LGHDT, CDR2 YNNKEL (reference sequence). CDR3 loop: CASSQAAGVSYEQYF. For the CDR3, the DNA is TGTGCCAGCAGCCAAGCAGCGGGGGTATCCTACGAGCAGTACTTC.

V usage is TRBV15 and J usage is TRBJ2-2, with 10 bases fitting TRBD1. V was pared by 3 bases and J by 5 bases, with 3 bases of the junction left unmatched. The CDR3 sequence is 15 residues long. Germline values: CDR1 LNHNV, CDR2 YYDKDF (reference sequence). As DNA, the CDR3 is TGTGCCACCAGCAGGGACAGGGGGACGACCGGGGAGCTGTTTTTT. Translated: CATSRDRGTTGELFF.

This chain connects TRBV29-1 to TRBJ1-1; TRBD1 matches 7 bases. J lost 3 bases, V lost 3 bases, and 4 bases had no gene match. The germline V gene has CDR1 SQVTM and CDR2 ANQGSEA. The length of the CDR3 is 13 residues. The CDR3 sequence is CSVDQGVYTEAFF. CDR3 sequence (DNA): TGCAGCGTTGATCAGGGGGTGTACACTGAAGCTTTCTTT.

This chain uses TRBV6-6 with TRBJ2-3; 9 positions agree with TRBD2. Germline-derived CDR1 and CDR2 are MNHNY and SVGAGI (reference sequence). The CDR3 loop spans 14 amino acids. V dropped 10 bases and J dropped 6; count of bases not matched to a gene: 11. CDR3 DNA: TGTGCCACCACCGGGCGGGGGGGCCAGGATACGCAGTATTTT. Encoded protein: CATTGRGGQDTQYF.

This chain joins TRBV5-1 and TRBJ1-1; D not certain. Germline assignment: CDR1 SGHRS and CDR2 YFSETQ. The CDR3 has 13 amino acids. V dropped 1 base and J dropped 1 base, with 5 bases sitting between them. CDR3 DNA sequence: TGCGCCAGCAGCTTGTGGCGGAACACTGAAGCTTTCTTT. Its protein product is CASSLWRNTEAFF.

This chain connects TRBV7-3 to TRBJ2-1; D not resolved. The CDR3 extends over 15 amino acids. Trimming removed 2 bases at V and 0 bases at J, with 8 bases between. Germline-derived CDR1 and CDR2 are SGHTA and FQGTGA. Here the CDR3 DNA reads TGTGCCAGCAGCTTATCTTGGGGCTCCTACAATGAGCAGTTCTTC. Protein product: CASSLSWGSYNEQFF. Looking up the rest from reference TRBV7-3 and TRBJ2-1 gives the full variable domain: GAGVSQTPSNKVTEKGKYVELRCDPISGHTALYWYRQSLGQGPEFLIYFQGTGAADDSGLPNDRFFAVRPEGSVSTLKIQRTERGDSAVYLCASSLSWGSYNEQFFGPGTRLTVL.

The genes are TRBV6-5 and TRBJ1-1, with D unresolved. This CDR3 comprises 11 residues. The V gene lost 6 bases and the J gene lost 7 bases, with 9 bases spanning the gap. Germline CDR1 is MNHEY and CDR2 is SVGAGI. The CDR3 loop reads CASRGWNEAFF. CDR3 nucleotide sequence: TGTGCCAGCAGGGGGTGGAATGAAGCTTTCTTT.

The chain employs TRBV5-6 and TRBJ2-1; D possibly corresponds to TRBD1 (5 bases). The CDR3 has 13 amino acids. Trimming took 4 bases from V and 9 from J, leaving 14 bases between them. Per germline, CDR1 SGHDT and CDR2 YYEEEE. The CDR3 region is CASSPLSQGEQFF. The CDR3 coding sequence is TGTGCCAGCAGCCCTCTGTCCCAGGGTGAGCAGTTCTTC.

The CDR3 here is CASSLGPPVETQYF. The CDR3 region has the DNA TGTGCCAGCAGTTTAGGGCCTCCAGTTGAGACCCAGTACTTC. The chain combines TRBV27 with TRBJ2-5; D call uncertain. V was clipped by 2 bases and J by 5 bases, with 12 bases between them. CDR3 size: 14 residues. Germline loops: CDR1 MNHEY, CDR2 SMNVEV (reference sequence).

This rearrangement joins TRBV19 to TRBJ1-5; no reliable D call. CDR1 LNHDA and CDR2 SQIVND come from the germline V gene (reference sequence). The CDR3 covers 14 residues. Trimming stripped 3 bases from V and 0 bases from J, with 6 bases between. CDR3 DNA: TGTGCCAGTAGTATCCAGGTTAGCAATCAGCCCCAGCATTTT. Amino acid sequence: CASSIQVSNQPQHF. Full variable domain (outside the CDR3, taken from reference TRBV19 and TRBJ1-5): DGGITQSPKYLFRKEGQNVTLSCEQNLNHDAMYWYRQDPGQGLRLIYYSQIVNDFQKGDIAEGYSVSREKKESFPLTVTSAQKNPTAFYLCASSIQVSNQPQHFGDGTRLSIL.

CDR3 sequence: CASSLSGGVAYGYTF. The CDR3 coding sequence is TGTGCCAGCAGCCTATCAGGCGGGGTTGCGTATGGCTACACCTTC. The chain combines TRBV7-9 with TRBJ1-2; D unclear. The length of the CDR3 is 15 residues. Trimming took 5 bases from V and 5 from J, leaving 18 bases between them. Germline CDR1 is SEHNR and CDR2 is FQNEAQ (reference sequence).

The rearrangement joins TRBV27 to TRBJ1-5; a weak D match, TRBD1 (5 bases). This CDR3 comprises 15 residues. CDR1 is MNHEY and CDR2 is SMNVEV in the germline V gene (reference sequence). With 1 base removed from V and 9 bases from J, the gap between germline ends came to 16 bases. The DNA of the CDR3 is TGTGCCAGCAGTTTATGGCAGGGCCATTGGGGGCCCCAGCATTTT. It is translated as CASSLWQGHWGPQHF.

This sequence joins TRBV7-2 and TRBJ2-3; D may be TRBD2 (7 bases). Looked up from germline, CDR1 is SGHTA and CDR2 is FQGNSA. The CDR3 totals 15 residues. The V end lost 5 bases, the J end lost 4 bases, and 16 bases lay between the germline ends. CDR3 coding DNA: TGTGCCAGCAGCCCCCGGGCGGGGGCCGCAGATACGCAGTATTTT. Amino acid sequence: CASSPRAGAADTQYF.